The 3 T cell receptor beta chains below all came from one sample that was sequenced in a study of cytomegalovirus exposure and HLA in healthy donors. 13 Jbeta primers and 60 Vbeta primers were used for the PCR. Profiled with immunoSEQ multiplex PCR; TCRdb holds only in-frame clones, not every one. Among roughly 120,000 clones listed, 60% to 80% were seen once. The specimen was PBMCs. These TCRs come from a man aged 50-59 years in good health and CMV-seropositive.

CDR3 nucleotide sequence: TGCAGCGTTGTTAGGGGCCTGGGCGAGCAGTACTTC. It is translated as CSVVRGLGEQYF. The chain links TRBV29-1 to TRBJ2-7, with a weak D call TRBD1 (5 bases). In germline, CDR1 is SQVTM, CDR2 ANQGSEA. V was pared by 4 bases and J by 6 bases, with 13 bases between. The CDR3 runs 12 residues.

The table lists this clone with a count of one. This chain joins TRBV19 and TRBJ2-3; D is perhaps TRBD2 (6 bases). The CDR3 sequence is 16 residues long. Germline V lookup: CDR1 LNHDA, CDR2 SQIVND (reference sequence). V lost 7 bases and J 4 bases, leaving 21 bases between the germline ends. The CDR3 loop is CASIRRAGGASDTQYF. The CDR3 nucleotides read TGTGCCAGTATCCGGCGAGCAGGAGGGGCCTCAGATACGCAGTATTTT. The entire variable domain, with the rest obtained from reference TRBV19 and TRBJ2-3, is as follows: DGGITQSPKYLFRKEGQNVTLSCEQNLNHDAMYWYRQDPGQGLRLIYYSQIVNDFQKGDIAEGYSVSREKKESFPLTVTSAQKNPTAFYLCASIRRAGGASDTQYFGPGTRLTVL.

The chain links TRBV28 to TRBJ2-3; 12 bases fit TRBD2. There are 15 residues in the CDR3. CDR1 and CDR2 from the germline V gene are MDHEN and SYDVKM. Unmatched junction bases numbered 2, after V lost 5 bases and J lost 2 bases. CDR3 region: CASSGLAGLTDTQYF. CDR3 sequence (DNA): TGTGCCAGCAGTGGACTAGCGGGGCTCACAGATACGCAGTATTTT.